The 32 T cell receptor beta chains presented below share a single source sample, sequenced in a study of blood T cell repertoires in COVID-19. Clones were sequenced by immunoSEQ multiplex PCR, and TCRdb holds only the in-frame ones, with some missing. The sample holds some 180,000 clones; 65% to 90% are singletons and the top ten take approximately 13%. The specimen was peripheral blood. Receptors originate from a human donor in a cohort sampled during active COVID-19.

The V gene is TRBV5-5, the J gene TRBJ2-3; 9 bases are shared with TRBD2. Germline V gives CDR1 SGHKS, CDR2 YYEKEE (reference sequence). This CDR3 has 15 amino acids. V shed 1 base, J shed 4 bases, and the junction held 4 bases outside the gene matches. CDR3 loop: CASSLQPSGADTQYF. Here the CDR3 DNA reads TGTGCCAGCAGCTTGCAGCCTAGCGGGGCAGATACGCAGTATTTT.

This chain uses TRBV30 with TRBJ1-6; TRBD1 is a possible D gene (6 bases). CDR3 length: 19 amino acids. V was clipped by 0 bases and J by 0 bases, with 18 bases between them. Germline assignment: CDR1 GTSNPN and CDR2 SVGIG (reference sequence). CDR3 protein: CAWSVRGQGMGSYNSPLHF. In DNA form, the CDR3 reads TGTGCCTGGAGTGTACGAGGTCAGGGGATGGGCTCCTATAATTCACCCCTCCACTTT.

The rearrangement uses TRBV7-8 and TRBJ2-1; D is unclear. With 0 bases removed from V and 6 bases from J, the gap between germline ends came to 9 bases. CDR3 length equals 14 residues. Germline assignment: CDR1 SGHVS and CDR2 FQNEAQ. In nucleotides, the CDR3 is TGTGCCAGCAGCTTAGCACAACGCCTCAATGAGCAGTTCTTC. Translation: CASSLAQRLNEQFF.

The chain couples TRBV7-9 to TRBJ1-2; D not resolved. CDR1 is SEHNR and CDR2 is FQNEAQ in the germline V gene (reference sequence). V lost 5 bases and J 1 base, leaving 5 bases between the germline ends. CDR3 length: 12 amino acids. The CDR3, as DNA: TGTGCCAGCAGCCTGAGTAACTATGGCTACACCTTC. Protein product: CASSLSNYGYTF.

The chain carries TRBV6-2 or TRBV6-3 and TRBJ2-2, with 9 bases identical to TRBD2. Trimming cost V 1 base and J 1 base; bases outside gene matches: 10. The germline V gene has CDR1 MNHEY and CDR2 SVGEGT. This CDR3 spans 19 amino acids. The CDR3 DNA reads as TGTGCCAGCAGTTACTTAATGCTGGTAGCGGGAGAGAACACCGGGGAGCTGTTTTTT. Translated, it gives CASSYLMLVAGENTGELFF.

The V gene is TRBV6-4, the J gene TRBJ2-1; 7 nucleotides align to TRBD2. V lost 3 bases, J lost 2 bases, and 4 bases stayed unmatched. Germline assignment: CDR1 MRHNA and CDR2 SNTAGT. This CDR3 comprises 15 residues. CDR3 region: CASSEGGRTYNEQFF. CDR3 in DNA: TGTGCCAGCAGTGAGGGCGGGAGAACCTACAATGAGCAGTTCTTC.

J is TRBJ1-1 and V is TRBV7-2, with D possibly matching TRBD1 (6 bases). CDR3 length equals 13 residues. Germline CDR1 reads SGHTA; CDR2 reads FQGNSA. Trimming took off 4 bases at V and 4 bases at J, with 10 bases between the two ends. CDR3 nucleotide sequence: TGTGCCAGCAGCTCTCTCAGGGGCACTGAAGCTTTCTTT. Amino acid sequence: CASSSLRGTEAFF.

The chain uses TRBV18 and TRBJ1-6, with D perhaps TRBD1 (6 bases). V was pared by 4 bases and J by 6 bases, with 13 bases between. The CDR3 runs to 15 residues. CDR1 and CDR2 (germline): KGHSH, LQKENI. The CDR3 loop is CASSRETGSNSPLHF. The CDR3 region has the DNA TGTGCCAGCTCACGGGAGACAGGCAGTAATTCACCCCTCCACTTT.

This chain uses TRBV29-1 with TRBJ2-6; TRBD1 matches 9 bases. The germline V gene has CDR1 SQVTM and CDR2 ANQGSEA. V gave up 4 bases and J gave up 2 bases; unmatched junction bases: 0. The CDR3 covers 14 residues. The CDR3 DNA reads TGCAGCGTTGGGGACAGGGCTGGGGCCAACGTCCTGACTTTC. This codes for CSVGDRAGANVLTF.

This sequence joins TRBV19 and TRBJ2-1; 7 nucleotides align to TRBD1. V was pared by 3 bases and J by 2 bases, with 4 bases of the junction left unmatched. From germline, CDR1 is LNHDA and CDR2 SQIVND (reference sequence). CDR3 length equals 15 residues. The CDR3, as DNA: TGTGCCAGTAGTATCATACAGGGGCCCTACAATGAGCAGTTCTTC. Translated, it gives CASSIIQGPYNEQFF.

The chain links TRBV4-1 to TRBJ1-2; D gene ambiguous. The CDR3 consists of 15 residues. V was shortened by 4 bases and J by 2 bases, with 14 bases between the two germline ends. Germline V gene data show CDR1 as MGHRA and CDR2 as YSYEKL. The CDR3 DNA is TGCGCCAGCAGCCCGGGTCAGCTCCTAAACTATGGCTACACCTTC. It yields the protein CASSPGQLLNYGYTF.

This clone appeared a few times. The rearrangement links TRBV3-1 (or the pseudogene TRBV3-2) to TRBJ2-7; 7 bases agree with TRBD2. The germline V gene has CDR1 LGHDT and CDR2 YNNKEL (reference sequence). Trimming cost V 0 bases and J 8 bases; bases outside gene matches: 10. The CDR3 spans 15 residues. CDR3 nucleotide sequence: TGTGCCAGCAGCCAAGACCCAGCGGGATGGAACAAGCAGTACTTC. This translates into CASSQDPAGWNKQYF.

The CDR3 reads CASSLTVYGYTF. CDR3 nucleotide sequence: TGTGCCAGCAGTTTAACGGTCTATGGCTACACCTTC. V gene TRBV28 combines with J gene TRBJ1-2; no firm D call. Trimming stripped 2 bases from V and 4 bases from J, with 5 bases between. CDR3 length equals 12 residues. Germline V gene sequence: CDR1 MDHEN, CDR2 SYDVKM.

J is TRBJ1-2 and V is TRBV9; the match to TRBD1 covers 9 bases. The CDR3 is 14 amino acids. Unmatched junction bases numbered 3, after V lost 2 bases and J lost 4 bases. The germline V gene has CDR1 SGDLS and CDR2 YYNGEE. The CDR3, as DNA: TGTGCCAGCAGCGTTACAGGGGGCTTCTATGGCTACACCTTC. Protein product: CASSVTGGFYGYTF.

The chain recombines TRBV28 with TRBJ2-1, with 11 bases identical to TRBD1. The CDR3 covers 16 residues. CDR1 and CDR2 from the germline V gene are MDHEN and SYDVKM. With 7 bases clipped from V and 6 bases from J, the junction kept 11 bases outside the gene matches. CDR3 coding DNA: TGTGCCAGCACTCCCACGGGGACAGGGGGAGTCAATGAGCAGTTCTTC. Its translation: CASTPTGTGGVNEQFF.

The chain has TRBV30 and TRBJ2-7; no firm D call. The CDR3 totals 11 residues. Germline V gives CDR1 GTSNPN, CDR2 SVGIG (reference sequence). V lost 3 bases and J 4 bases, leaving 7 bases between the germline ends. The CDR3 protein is CAWSAGYEQYF. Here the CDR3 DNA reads TGTGCCTGGAGCGCCGGTTACGAGCAGTACTTC.

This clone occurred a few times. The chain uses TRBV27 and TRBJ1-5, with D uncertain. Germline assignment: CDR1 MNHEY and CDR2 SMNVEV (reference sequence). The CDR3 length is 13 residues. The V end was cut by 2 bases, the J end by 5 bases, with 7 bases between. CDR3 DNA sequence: TGTGCCAGCAGTTTACGAGCCGATCAGCCCCAGCATTTT. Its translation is CASSLRADQPQHF.

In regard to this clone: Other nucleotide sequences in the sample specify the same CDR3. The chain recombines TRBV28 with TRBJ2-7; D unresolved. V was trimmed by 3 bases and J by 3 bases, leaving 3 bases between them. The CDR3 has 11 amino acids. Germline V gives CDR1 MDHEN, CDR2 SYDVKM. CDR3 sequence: CASSFRYEQYF. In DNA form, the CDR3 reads TGTGCCAGCAGTTTTCGCTACGAGCAGTACTTC.

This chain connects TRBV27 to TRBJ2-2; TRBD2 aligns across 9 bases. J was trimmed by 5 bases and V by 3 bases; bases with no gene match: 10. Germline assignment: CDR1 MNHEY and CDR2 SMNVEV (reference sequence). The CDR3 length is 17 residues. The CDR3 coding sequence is TGTGCCAGCAGTTTTATTACGACTAGCGGTAGGACCGGGGAGCTGTTTTTT. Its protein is CASSFITTSGRTGELFF.

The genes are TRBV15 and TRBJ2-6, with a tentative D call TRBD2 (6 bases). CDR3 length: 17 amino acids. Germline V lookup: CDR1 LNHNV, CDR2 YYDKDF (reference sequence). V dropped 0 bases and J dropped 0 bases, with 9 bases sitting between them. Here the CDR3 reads CATSRERGSSGANVLTF. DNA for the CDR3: TGTGCCACCAGCAGAGAGCGGGGCTCCTCTGGGGCCAACGTCCTGACTTTC.

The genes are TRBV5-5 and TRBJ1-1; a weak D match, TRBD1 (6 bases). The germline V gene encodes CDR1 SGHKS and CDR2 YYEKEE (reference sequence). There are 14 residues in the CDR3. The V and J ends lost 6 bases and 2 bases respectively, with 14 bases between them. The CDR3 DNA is TGTGCCAGCACCTTTCTGACAGGAAACACTGAAGCTTTCTTT. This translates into CASTFLTGNTEAFF.

The CDR3 DNA reads as TGCGCCAGCAGCCAAGATCTAAGCGGCCCACCCTACAATGAGCAGTTCTTC. This encodes CASSQDLSGPPYNEQFF. V is TRBV4-1 and J is TRBJ2-1; D perhaps matches TRBD2 (5 bases). Trimming pared 0 bases from V and 2 bases from J, leaving 14 bases between. This CDR3 has 17 residues. Germline values: CDR1 MGHRA, CDR2 YSYEKL.

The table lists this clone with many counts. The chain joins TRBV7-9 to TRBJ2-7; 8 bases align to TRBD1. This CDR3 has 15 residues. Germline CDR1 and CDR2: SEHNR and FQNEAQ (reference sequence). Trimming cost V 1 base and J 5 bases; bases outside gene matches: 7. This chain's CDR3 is CASSLGQGAFNEQYF. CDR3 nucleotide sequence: TGTGCCAGCAGCTTAGGGCAGGGGGCGTTCAACGAGCAGTACTTC.

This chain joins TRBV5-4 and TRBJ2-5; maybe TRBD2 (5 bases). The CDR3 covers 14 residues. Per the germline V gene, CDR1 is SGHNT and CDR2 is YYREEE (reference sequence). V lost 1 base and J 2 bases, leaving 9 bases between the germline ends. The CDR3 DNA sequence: TGTGCCAGCAGCTTGAGACTACAACAAGAGACCCAGTACTTC. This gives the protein CASSLRLQQETQYF.

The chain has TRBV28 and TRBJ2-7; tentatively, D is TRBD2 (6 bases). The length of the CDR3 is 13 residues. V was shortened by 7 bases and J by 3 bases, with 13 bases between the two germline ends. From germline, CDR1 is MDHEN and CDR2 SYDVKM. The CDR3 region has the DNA TGTGCCAGCAAGCGCGGGGTACTCTACGAGCAGTACTTC. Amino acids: CASKRGVLYEQYF.

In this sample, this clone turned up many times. The CDR3 region is CASSIKRDRNEQFF. CDR3 sequence (DNA): TGTGCCAGTAGTATTAAGCGGGACAGGAATGAGCAGTTCTTC. This chain joins TRBV19 and TRBJ2-1, with D maybe TRBD1 (8 bases). Germline V gene data show CDR1 as LNHDA and CDR2 as SQIVND (reference sequence). V lost 3 bases and J lost 7, with 13 bases in between. The CDR3 has 14 amino acids.

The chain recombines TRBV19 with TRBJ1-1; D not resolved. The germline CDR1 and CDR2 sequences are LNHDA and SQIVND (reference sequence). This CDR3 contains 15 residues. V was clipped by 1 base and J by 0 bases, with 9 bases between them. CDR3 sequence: CASSIANTVNTEAFF. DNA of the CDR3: TGTGCCAGTAGTATAGCCAACACAGTGAACACTGAAGCTTTCTTT.

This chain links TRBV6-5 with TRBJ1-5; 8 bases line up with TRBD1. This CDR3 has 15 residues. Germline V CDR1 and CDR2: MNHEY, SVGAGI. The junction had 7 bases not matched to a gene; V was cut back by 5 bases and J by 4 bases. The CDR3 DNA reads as TGTGCCAGCAGTCACAGGACAGGGCGGAATCAGCCCCAGCATTTT. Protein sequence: CASSHRTGRNQPQHF.

CDR3 DNA: TGTGCCAGCAGCGTCCCAATGACTGAAGCTTTCTTT. Its translation is CASSVPMTEAFF. V and J are TRBV9 and TRBJ1-1; D is uncertain. V lost 2 bases, J lost 5 bases, and 7 bases lay in between. The CDR3 extends over 12 amino acids. The germline V gene encodes CDR1 SGDLS and CDR2 YYNGEE.

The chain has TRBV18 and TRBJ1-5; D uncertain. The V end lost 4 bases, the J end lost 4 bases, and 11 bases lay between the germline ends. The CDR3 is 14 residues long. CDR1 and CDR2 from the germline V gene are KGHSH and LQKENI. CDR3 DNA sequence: TGTGCCAGCTCACAAACTCATAGAAATCAGCCCCAGCATTTT. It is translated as CASSQTHRNQPQHF.

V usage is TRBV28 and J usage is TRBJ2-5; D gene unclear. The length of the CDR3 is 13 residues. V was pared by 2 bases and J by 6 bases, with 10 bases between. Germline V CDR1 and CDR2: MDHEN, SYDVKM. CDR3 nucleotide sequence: TGTGCCAGCAGTTTAGACTCCACTAAGACCCAGTACTTC. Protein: CASSLDSTKTQYF.

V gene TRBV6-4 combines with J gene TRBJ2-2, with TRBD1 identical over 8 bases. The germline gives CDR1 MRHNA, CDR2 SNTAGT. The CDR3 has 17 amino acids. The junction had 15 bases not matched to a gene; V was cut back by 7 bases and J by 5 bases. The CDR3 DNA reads TGTGCCAGCACCCCGGACAGGGTAAGTATGGGAACCGGGGAGCTGTTTTTT. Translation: CASTPDRVSMGTGELFF.